These 9 T cell receptor beta chains came from one sample sequenced in a study of cytomegalovirus exposure and HLA in healthy donors listed by TCRdb under 2017. The library was produced with the immunoSEQ multiplex PCR assay. The multiplex PCR relied on a mix of 60 forward primers for TCR Vbeta segments and 13 reverse primers for TCR Jbeta segments. TCRdb mirrors the immuneACCESS table, restricted to in-frame sequences. Some clones are absent from its copies; in checked studies, under half trace to an unresolved V gene, and the reason for the others is unknown. In all, the sample holds about 87,000 clones, and 60% to 80% of those were seen once. The leading ten clones occupy over 3% of the sample. The specimen was PBMCs. All receptors derive from a woman between 35 and 50 years old in good health and CMV-seronegative.

V usage is TRBV2 and J usage is TRBJ2-7; 7 bases agree with TRBD1. The CDR3 covers 14 residues. V gave up 6 bases and J gave up 3 bases; unmatched junction bases: 8. Germline V gene data show CDR1 as SNHLY and CDR2 as FYNNEI. The CDR3 DNA follows: TGTGCCAGCAGGAGGACAGGAGTCAACTACGAGCAGTACTTC. Its translation is CASRRTGVNYEQYF.

V usage is TRBV5-6 and J usage is TRBJ2-5, with TRBD2 identical over 9 bases. The CDR3 is 14 amino acids. Germline loops: CDR1 SGHDT, CDR2 YYEEEE. Germline trimming cut 3 bases from V and 5 bases from J; bases unmatched to any gene: 5. CDR3 sequence (DNA): TGTGCCAGCAGCTGGGGACTAGCTGGGGAGACCCAGTACTTC. It is translated as CASSWGLAGETQYF.

This clone was counted a single time. This chain links TRBV19 with TRBJ1-1, with D hard to call. Germline assignment: CDR1 LNHDA and CDR2 SQIVND (reference sequence). The length of the CDR3 is 13 residues. V lost 5 bases, J lost 1 base, and 8 bases lay in between. This chain's CDR3 is CASSLQPNTEAFF. The CDR3 DNA sequence: TGTGCCAGTAGTCTACAGCCGAACACTGAAGCTTTCTTT.

This chain joins TRBV19 and TRBJ2-7; 8 positions match TRBD1. The CDR3 is 13 residues long. V was pared by 6 bases and J by 3 bases, with 4 bases of the junction left unmatched. Germline V gene data show CDR1 as LNHDA and CDR2 as SQIVND (reference sequence). The CDR3 reads CASSEQGGYEQYF. CDR3 sequence (DNA): TGTGCCAGTAGCGAACAGGGGGGCTACGAGCAGTACTTC.

This chain uses TRBV2 with TRBJ2-7, with D possibly matching TRBD2 (6 bases). This CDR3 is 13 amino acids long. V dropped 10 bases and J dropped 3 bases, with 16 bases sitting between them. Looked up from germline, CDR1 is SNHLY and CDR2 is FYNNEI. The CDR3 sequence: CATAGRINYEQYF. DNA of the CDR3: TGTGCCACTGCGGGACGGATTAACTACGAGCAGTACTTC. Looking up the rest from reference TRBV2 and TRBJ2-7 gives the full variable domain: EPEVTQTPSHQVTQMGQEVILRCVPISNHLYFYWYRQILGQKVEFLVSFYNNEISEKSEIFDDQFSVERPDGSNFTLKIRSTKLEDSAMYFCATAGRINYEQYFGPGTRLTVT.

The chain joins TRBV14 to TRBJ1-2; maybe TRBD1 (5 bases). CDR1 and CDR2 (germline): SGHDN, FVKESK. V was trimmed by 4 bases and J by 2 bases, leaving 14 bases between them. This CDR3 region has 15 residues. Here the CDR3 DNA reads TGTGCCAGCAGCCTAAGGGCAGGGTGGAACTATGGCTACACCTTC. Amino acids: CASSLRAGWNYGYTF.

The V and J genes are TRBV27 and TRBJ1-2; 7 bases are shared with TRBD1. Trimming at V came to 0 bases and at J to 2 bases, leaving 6 bases not matched to a gene. Germline V gene lookup returns CDR1 MNHEY and CDR2 SMNVEV (reference sequence). CDR3 size: 16 residues. DNA for the CDR3: TGTGCCAGCAGTTTATCCTCAGGGGGAGTAAACTATGGCTACACCTTC. Translating it yields CASSLSSGGVNYGYTF.

The rearrangement uses TRBV4-2 and TRBJ2-3; TRBD1 might be the D (5 bases). This CDR3 has 16 amino acids. The V end was cut by 5 bases, the J end by 2 bases, with 17 bases between. The germline V gene has CDR1 LGHNA and CDR2 YNFKEQ. In DNA form, the CDR3 reads TGTGCCAGCAGCGGTAATTCGTGGGGCGACACAGATACGCAGTATTTT. Its protein is CASSGNSWGDTDTQYF.

This CDR3 reads CASSLDQVAGANVLTF. The CDR3 DNA reads as TGCGCCAGCAGCTTGGATCAGGTAGCTGGGGCCAACGTCCTGACTTTC. The V call is TRBV5-1, the J call TRBJ2-6, with D hard to call. The germline V gene encodes CDR1 SGHRS and CDR2 YFSETQ. This CDR3 spans 16 amino acids. V was pared by 0 bases and J by 2 bases, with 9 bases between.